The 32 T cell receptor beta chains below all came from one sample that was sequenced in a study of blood T cells in healthy people across ages. Using a J-beta primer mix together with a sample-barcoded 5' primer, a second PCR was run for roughly 6 to 12 cycles. TCRdb called the 5' RACE reads again in MiXCR, with one record for every CDR3 protein. The top ten clones hold 51% of a sample with about 380,000 distinct CDR3 sequences, 45% to 65% of them seen once. The specimen sequenced was blood. These receptors came from a man aged 55-75 years in good health.

V is TRBV10-3 and J is TRBJ2-7; no definite D call. Deletions cut 3 bases from V and 7 bases from J, with 10 bases between. This CDR3 is built from 12 residues. Germline CDR1 ENHRY, CDR2 SYGVKD. The CDR3 coding sequence is TGTGCCATCAGTGATGGATACAATGAGCAGTACTTC. It translates to CAISDGYNEQYF.

In DNA, the CDR3 is TGTGCCAGCAGCCTGACAGGGGGTGGGCGGCAGCCCCAGCATTTT. It codes for CASSLTGGGRQPQHF. V is TRBV28 and J is TRBJ1-5, with 9 bases aligning to TRBD1. V was clipped by 6 bases and J by 7 bases; unmatched bases: 10. Germline V CDR1 and CDR2: MDHEN, SYDVKM. The CDR3 length is 15 residues.

This clonotype appeared a few times. The chain links TRBV6-6 to TRBJ2-7; D is undetermined. V dropped 3 bases and J dropped 5 bases, with 5 bases sitting between them. CDR1 and CDR2 (germline): MNHNY, SVGAGI (reference sequence). The CDR3 is 11 residues long. CDR3 sequence reads: CASSYIDEQYF. As DNA, the CDR3 is TGTGCCAGCAGTTATATAGACGAGCAGTACTTC.

On this clonotype: This could be a read error, since a much larger clone is one nucleotide away. CDR3 sequence reads: CSARDRVFGNQPQHF. The CDR3 coding sequence is TGCAGTGCTAGGGACAGGGTTTTTGGCAATCAGCCCCAGCATTTT. This chain uses TRBV20-1 with TRBJ1-5, with 8 bases matching TRBD1. CDR1 and CDR2 from the germline V gene are DFQATT and SNEGSKA (reference sequence). V gave up 3 bases and J gave up 2 bases; unmatched junction bases: 6. The CDR3 extends over 15 amino acids.

Here the CDR3 DNA reads TGCAGCGTTGATCGGGGGCCGGGCTCCTACGAGCAGTACTTC. This sequence encodes CSVDRGPGSYEQYF. The genes are TRBV29-1 and TRBJ2-7, with D perhaps TRBD1 or TRBD2 (6 bases each). V dropped 3 bases and J dropped 0 bases, with 12 bases sitting between them. The CDR3 consists of 14 residues. Germline CDR1 is SQVTM and CDR2 is ANQGSEA.

The V call is TRBV25-1, the J call TRBJ2-7, with D perhaps TRBD1 or TRBD2 (5 bases each). V lost 3 bases to trimming and J lost 2 bases, with 20 bases between them. Germline CDR1 is MGHDK and CDR2 is SYGVNS. The CDR3 runs 17 residues. CDR3 residues: CASSEKGTGTSTYEQYF. The CDR3, as DNA: TGTGCCAGCAGTGAGAAGGGCACCGGGACGTCTACCTACGAGCAGTACTTC.

The chain uses TRBV9 and TRBJ2-7; D gene unclear. The DNA end favors TRBJ2-5, so the J call may be wrong. The CDR3 length is 14 residues. Per germline, CDR1 SGDLS and CDR2 YYNGEE. Written as DNA, the CDR3 is TGTGCCAGCAGCGTAGAAATTTCGGGCGAGACCCAGTACTTC. This sequence encodes CASSVEISGETQYF.

The chain uses TRBV4-3 and TRBJ2-1; 9 nucleotides match TRBD1. V gave up 2 bases and J gave up 8 bases; unmatched junction bases: 4. The CDR3 loop spans 14 amino acids. CDR1 is LGHNA, CDR2 YSLEER, per germline. The CDR3 loop is CASSQQDRGYEQFF. Here the CDR3 DNA reads TGCGCCAGCAGCCAACAAGACAGGGGGTATGAGCAGTTCTTC.

This clonotype was counted between two and nine times. This chain joins TRBV29-1 and TRBJ2-3, with 8 nucleotides matching TRBD2. This CDR3 is 11 amino acids long. Germline trimming cut 8 bases from V and 5 bases from J; bases unmatched to any gene: 3. Germline CDR1 and CDR2: SQVTM and ANQGSEA. CDR3 residues: CSSRGGDTQYF. In DNA form, the CDR3 reads TGCAGCTCCCGGGGGGGAGATACGCAGTATTTT.

Ten or more counts support this clonotype. The V call is TRBV29-1, the J call TRBJ1-2; D may be TRBD1 (5 bases). The ends were cut back, 3 bases at V and 5 bases at J, with 13 bases in the middle. The CDR3 runs to 13 residues. Per germline, CDR1 SQVTM and CDR2 ANQGSEA. The CDR3 is CSVDETGGYGYTF. In nucleotides, the CDR3 is TGCAGCGTTGACGAAACAGGTGGTTATGGCTACACCTTC.

This clonotype was found a few times. The chain uses TRBV27 and TRBJ2-1; D perhaps matches TRBD1 (5 bases). The V end lost 2 bases, the J end lost 6 bases, and 11 bases lay between the germline ends. Germline loops: CDR1 MNHEY, CDR2 SMNVEV (reference sequence). The CDR3 extends over 14 amino acids. The CDR3 region has the DNA TGTGCCAGCAGTTTAGAAAGGCAGGGCAATGAGCAGTTCTTC. Translated: CASSLERQGNEQFF.

The CDR3 bases are TGCGCCAGCAGCTTTAGTATAACAGTAGATACGCAGTATTTT. Encoded protein: CASSFSITVDTQYF. The chain has TRBV5-1 and TRBJ2-3, with D hard to call. Trimming removed 2 bases at V and 5 bases at J, with 12 bases between. Germline CDR1 reads SGHRS; CDR2 reads YFSETQ. This CDR3 contains 14 residues.

This clonotype came up once. This chain connects TRBV29-1 to TRBJ2-7; D could derive from TRBD1 or TRBD2 (5 bases each). CDR1 and CDR2 from the germline V gene are SQVTM and ANQGSEA. Deletions cut 7 bases from V and 3 bases from J, with 16 bases between. The length of the CDR3 is 13 residues. CDR3 loop: CSAGGRVGYEQYF. The CDR3 DNA is TGCAGCGCTGGGGGACGGGTCGGCTACGAGCAGTACTTC.

V gene TRBV11-2 combines with J gene TRBJ2-1; D remains unclear. With 3 bases removed from V and 6 bases from J, the gap between germline ends came to 18 bases. CDR3 size: 16 residues. The V gene's germline CDR1 is SGHAT and CDR2 FQNNGV. CDR3: CASSFVTDTVGNEQFF. The DNA for the CDR3 is TGTGCCAGCAGCTTCGTAACCGACACCGTCGGCAATGAGCAGTTCTTC.

In this sample, this clonotype turned up a few times. The CDR3 is CASSQGGAGPGGEQYF. CDR3 in DNA: TGTGCCAGCAGCCAAGGTGGGGCTGGCCCTGGGGGCGAGCAGTACTTC. The chain combines TRBV4-2 with TRBJ2-7; D is tentatively TRBD1 or TRBD2 (5 bases each). This CDR3 has 16 amino acids. The germline gives CDR1 LGHNA, CDR2 YNFKEQ. The V and J ends lost 1 base and 6 bases respectively, with 19 bases between them.

The chain carries TRBV20-1 and TRBJ2-1; 12 nucleotides align to TRBD2. This CDR3 contains 15 residues. V trimming: 0 bases; J trimming: 12 bases; junction bases outside the gene matches: 9. Germline-derived CDR1 and CDR2 are DFQATT and SNEGSKA (reference sequence). Here the CDR3 reads CSARDWASGGAWQFF. The CDR3 DNA sequence: TGCAGTGCTAGAGATTGGGCTAGCGGGGGGGCTTGGCAGTTCTTC.

This clonotype turned up a few times. This chain uses TRBV7-2 with TRBJ2-4, with D perhaps given as TRBD1 or TRBD2 (5 bases each). Trimming stripped 6 bases from V and 0 bases from J, with 18 bases between. The CDR3 consists of 17 residues. Looked up from germline, CDR1 is SGHTA and CDR2 is FQGNSA. The CDR3 region is CASRSLGDPIAKNIQYF. The DNA of the CDR3 is TGTGCCAGCAGGTCGCTTGGGGACCCAATAGCCAAAAACATTCAGTACTTC.

The CDR3 loop reads CASSDGGRGSYNEQFF. Here the CDR3 DNA reads TGTGCCAGCAGTGACGGCGGGAGGGGCTCCTACAATGAGCAGTTCTTC. The chain is built from TRBV2 and TRBJ2-1, with 9 bases fitting TRBD2. Trimming at V came to 3 bases and at J to 0 bases, leaving 3 bases not matched to a gene. The CDR3 length is 16 residues. Germline V gene data show CDR1 as SNHLY and CDR2 as FYNNEI.

This clonotype occurred a few times. The V gene is TRBV13, the J gene TRBJ2-3; tentatively, D is TRBD1 (6 bases). This CDR3 has 14 amino acids. CDR1 PRHDT and CDR2 FYEKMQ come from the germline V gene (reference sequence). V was cut by 1 base and J by 4 bases, with 9 bases left in between. CDR3 sequence reads: CASSLEQGSDTQYF. Here the CDR3 DNA reads TGTGCCAGCAGCTTAGAACAGGGTTCAGATACGCAGTATTTT.

This chain joins TRBV11-2 and TRBJ2-3, with TRBD2 matching 13 bases. The germline CDR1 and CDR2 sequences are SGHAT and FQNNGV. Trimming at V came to 1 base and at J to 3 bases, leaving 7 bases not matched to a gene. The CDR3 is made up of 18 amino acids. Here the CDR3 reads CASSLGRTSGRGTDTQYF. The CDR3 DNA follows: TGTGCCAGCAGCTTAGGCCGGACTAGCGGGAGAGGAACAGATACGCAGTATTTT.

The chain couples TRBV4-1 to TRBJ2-1, with TRBD2 matching over 8 bases. V shed 4 bases and J 8 bases; nucleotides not matched to a gene: 13. There are 16 residues in the CDR3. In germline, CDR1 is MGHRA, CDR2 YSYEKL. The CDR3 loop is CASSPGPGTRSYEQFF. The CDR3, as DNA: TGCGCCAGCAGCCCAGGTCCCGGGACTAGAAGCTATGAGCAGTTCTTC.

V gene TRBV6-5 combines with J gene TRBJ1-4, with D hard to call. This CDR3 comprises 15 residues. CDR1 is MNHEY and CDR2 is SVGAGI in the germline V gene. V gave up 6 bases and J gave up 0 bases, with 11 bases separating them. The DNA for the CDR3 is TGTGCCAGCAGCAGATCGGGAGCAACTAATGAAAAACTGTTTTTT. This gives the protein CASSRSGATNEKLFF.

The J gene is TRBJ1-4, the V gene TRBV6-5; D may be TRBD1 (6 bases). The CDR3 is 19 amino acids. Trimming took off 2 bases at V and 3 bases at J, with 22 bases between the two ends. Germline V CDR1 and CDR2: MNHEY, SVGAGI. The CDR3 DNA reads as TGTGCCAGCAGTTACCACATCGGGGAGGGGGATGTGGCTAATGAAAAACTGTTTTTT. Its translation: CASSYHIGEGDVANEKLFF.

This chain links TRBV5-1 with TRBJ1-6, with D perhaps matching TRBD1 (6 bases). This CDR3 is built from 14 residues. Germline CDR1 SGHRS, CDR2 YFSETQ. V dropped 6 bases and J dropped 5 bases, with 12 bases sitting between them. The CDR3 reads CASKPDRNNSPLHF. In nucleotides, the CDR3 is TGCGCCAGCAAACCGGACAGAAATAATTCACCCCTCCACTTT.

In this sample, this clonotype turned up a few times. The chain combines TRBV12-3 or TRBV12-4 with TRBJ2-7, with 9 bases fitting TRBD1. The V gene end was trimmed by 3 bases and the J gene end by 4 bases; junction bases not matched to a gene: 7. This CDR3 contains 15 residues. The CDR3 DNA is TGTGCCAGCAGTTTGGGACAGGGAGCCCAATACGAGCAGTACTTC. Translating gives CASSLGQGAQYEQYF.

This clonotype was seen a few times. V gene TRBV20-1 combines with J gene TRBJ2-1, with no clear D. Germline V gene lookup returns CDR1 DFQATT and CDR2 SNEGSKA (reference sequence). The CDR3 has 12 amino acids. The V gene lost 6 bases and the J gene lost 5 bases, with 11 bases spanning the gap. The CDR3 sequence is CSAEASNNEQFF. In nucleotides, the CDR3 is TGCAGTGCCGAGGCGTCTAACAATGAGCAGTTCTTC.

This clonotype was recorded at least ten times. The gene calls are TRBV20-1 and TRBJ2-5; TRBD1 matches 7 bases. V lost 2 bases to trimming and J lost 5 bases; unmatched junction nucleotides: 14. This CDR3 is built from 16 residues. The germline V gene encodes CDR1 DFQATT and CDR2 SNEGSKA (reference sequence). The CDR3 sequence is CSARNRQGGLRETQYF. CDR3 coding DNA: TGCAGTGCTAGAAATCGACAGGGTGGGTTACGGGAGACCCAGTACTTC.

This rearrangement joins TRBV4-3 to TRBJ2-7; 9 bases line up with TRBD1. CDR1 and CDR2 (germline): LGHNA, YSLEER. The CDR3 is 14 amino acids. V lost 4 bases to trimming and J lost 3 bases; unmatched junction nucleotides: 4. The CDR3 nucleotides are TGCGCCAGCAGCCGCACAGGGGGCGGCTACGAGCAGTACTTC. The encoded protein is CASSRTGGGYEQYF.

This clonotype was counted once. The J gene is TRBJ2-5, the V gene TRBV6-6; TRBD2 agrees at 8 bases. The CDR3 covers 16 residues. Trimming removed 2 bases from V and 4 bases from J; junction bases left unmatched: 9. The germline CDR1 and CDR2 sequences are MNHNY and SVGAGI (reference sequence). For the CDR3, the DNA is TGTGCCAGCAGTTACGGGACCGGGGGGGCGGGAGAGACCCAGTACTTC. Translated, it gives CASSYGTGGAGETQYF.

This clonotype was seen repeatedly, ten times or more. This rearrangement joins TRBV20-1 to TRBJ2-7; 9 bases are shared with TRBD1. V was pared by 3 bases and J by 3 bases, with 12 bases of the junction left unmatched. Germline V gene data show CDR1 as DFQATT and CDR2 as SNEGSKA (reference sequence). CDR3 size: 16 residues. In DNA form, the CDR3 reads TGCAGTGCTAGTCCCCTAGGACAGGGGATACACTACGAGCAGTACTTC. Protein product: CSASPLGQGIHYEQYF.

In this sample, this clonotype turned up a few times. This sequence joins TRBV7-9 and TRBJ2-1; D may be TRBD2 (6 bases). This CDR3 has 15 amino acids. The V and J ends lost 0 bases and 9 bases respectively, with 15 bases between them. CDR1 SEHNR and CDR2 FQNEAQ come from the germline V gene (reference sequence). The CDR3 coding sequence is TGTGCCAGCAGCTTAGCGGGAGGCTCGGTAGGTGAGCAGTTCTTC. The encoded protein is CASSLAGGSVGEQFF.

The genes are TRBV15 and TRBJ1-4; no firm D call. Looked up from germline, CDR1 is LNHNV and CDR2 is YYDKDF (reference sequence). The CDR3 is 16 residues long. Deletions cut 0 bases from V and 0 bases from J, with 8 bases between. CDR3 protein: CATSRDVATTNEKLFF. CDR3 DNA: TGTGCCACCAGCAGAGATGTGGCCACAACTAATGAAAAACTGTTTTTT.